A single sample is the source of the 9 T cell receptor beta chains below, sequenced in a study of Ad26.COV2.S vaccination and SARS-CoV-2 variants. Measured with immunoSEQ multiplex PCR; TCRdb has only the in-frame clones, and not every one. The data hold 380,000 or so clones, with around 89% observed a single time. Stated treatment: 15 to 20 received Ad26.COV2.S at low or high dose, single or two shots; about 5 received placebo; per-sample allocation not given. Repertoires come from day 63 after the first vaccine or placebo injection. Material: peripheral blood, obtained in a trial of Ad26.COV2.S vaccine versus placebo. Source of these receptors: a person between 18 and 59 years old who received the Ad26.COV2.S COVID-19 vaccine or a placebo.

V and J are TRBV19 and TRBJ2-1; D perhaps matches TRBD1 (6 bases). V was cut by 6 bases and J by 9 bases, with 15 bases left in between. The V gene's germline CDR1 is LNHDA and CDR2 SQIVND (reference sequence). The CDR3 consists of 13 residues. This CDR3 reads CASREVEGGEQFF. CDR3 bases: TGTGCCAGTAGGGAGGTAGAAGGGGGTGAGCAGTTCTTC.

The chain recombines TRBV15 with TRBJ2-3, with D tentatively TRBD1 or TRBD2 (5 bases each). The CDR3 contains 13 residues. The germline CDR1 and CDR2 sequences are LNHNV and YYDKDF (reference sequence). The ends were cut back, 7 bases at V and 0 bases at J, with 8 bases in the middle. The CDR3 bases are TGTGCCACCACGAGGGGTAGCACAGATACGCAGTATTTT. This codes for CATTRGSTDTQYF.

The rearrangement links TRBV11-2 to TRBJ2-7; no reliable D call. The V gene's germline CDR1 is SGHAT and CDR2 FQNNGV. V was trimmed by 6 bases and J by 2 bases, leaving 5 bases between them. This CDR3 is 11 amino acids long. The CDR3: CASRQAYEQYF. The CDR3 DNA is TGTGCCAGCAGACAAGCCTACGAGCAGTACTTC.

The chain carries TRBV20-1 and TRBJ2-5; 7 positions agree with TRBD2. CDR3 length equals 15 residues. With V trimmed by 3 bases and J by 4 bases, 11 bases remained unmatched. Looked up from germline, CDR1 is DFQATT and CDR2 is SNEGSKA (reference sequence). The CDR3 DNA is TGCAGTGCTAGTCGTCGCGGGAGTTGGGGAGAGACCCAGTACTTC. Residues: CSASRRGSWGETQYF.

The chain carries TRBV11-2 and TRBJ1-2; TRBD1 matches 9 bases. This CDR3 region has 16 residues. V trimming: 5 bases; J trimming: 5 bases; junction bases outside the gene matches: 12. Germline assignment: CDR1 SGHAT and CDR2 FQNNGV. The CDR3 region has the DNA TGTGCCAGCAGCCGACAGGGGGTGGGGGAACCTTATGGCTACACCTTC. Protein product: CASSRQGVGEPYGYTF.

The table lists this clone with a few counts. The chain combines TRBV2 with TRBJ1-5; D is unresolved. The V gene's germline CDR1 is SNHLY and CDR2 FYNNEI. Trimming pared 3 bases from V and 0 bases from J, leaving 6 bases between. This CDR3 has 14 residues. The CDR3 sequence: CASSDGYSNQPQHF. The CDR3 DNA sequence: TGTGCCAGCAGTGACGGTTATAGCAATCAGCCCCAGCATTTT.

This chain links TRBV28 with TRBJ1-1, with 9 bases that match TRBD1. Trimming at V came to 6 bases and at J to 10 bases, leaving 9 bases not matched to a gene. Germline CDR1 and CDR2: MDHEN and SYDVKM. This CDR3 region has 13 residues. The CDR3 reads CASSRGQGRGAFF. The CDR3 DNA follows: TGTGCCAGCAGCCGAGGACAGGGGAGGGGAGCTTTCTTT. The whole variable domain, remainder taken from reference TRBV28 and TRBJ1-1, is DVKVTQSSRYLVKRTGEKVFLECVQDMDHENMFWYRQDPGLGLRLIYFSYDVKMKEKGDIPEGYSVSREKKERFSLILESASTNQTSMYLCASSRGQGRGAFFGQGTRLTVV.

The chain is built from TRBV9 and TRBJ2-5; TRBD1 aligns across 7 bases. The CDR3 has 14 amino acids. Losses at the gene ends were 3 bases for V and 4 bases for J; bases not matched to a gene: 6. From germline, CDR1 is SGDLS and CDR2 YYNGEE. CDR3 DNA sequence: TGTGCCAGCAGCGACACAGGGGTTGGAGAGACCCAGTACTTC. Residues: CASSDTGVGETQYF. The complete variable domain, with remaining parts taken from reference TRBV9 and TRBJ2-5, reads DSGVTQTPKHLITATGQRVTLRCSPRSGDLSVYWYQQSLDQGLQFLIQYYNGEERAKGNILERFSAQQFPDLHSELNLSSLELGDSALYFCASSDTGVGETQYFGPGTRLLVL.

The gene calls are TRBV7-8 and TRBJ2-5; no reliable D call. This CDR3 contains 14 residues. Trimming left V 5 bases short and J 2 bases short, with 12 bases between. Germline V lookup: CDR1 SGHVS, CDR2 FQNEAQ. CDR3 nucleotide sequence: TGTGCCAGCAGCCCCAGACTCGCACAAGAGACCCAGTACTTC. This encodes CASSPRLAQETQYF.